A selection of T cell receptor beta chains follows, all from one sample in a study of cytomegalovirus exposure and HLA in healthy donors. Profiled with immunoSEQ multiplex PCR; TCRdb holds only in-frame clones, not every one. The sample carries some 150,000 clones, 70% recorded once. Input material: PBMCs. Every receptor here comes from a woman younger than 45 in good health and CMV-seronegative. CDR3s include the opening cysteine and the closing phenylalanine or tryptophan. D genes are given only for firm matches. Clone size is given for some rows only: seen once, a few or many times, or a class if the clone is expanded.

J: TRBJ2-5; size: NA; length: 16; V: TRBV28; D: TRBD2; DNA: TGTGCCAGCAGTACGCGGACTAGCGGGAACCAAGAGACCCAGTACTTC; CDR3: CASSTRTSGNQETQYF
J: TRBJ2-3; size: few; length: 20; V: TRBV4-2; D: NA; DNA: TGTGCCAGCAGCCAAGGTGAAGTTGGCGGGGTGGTGGAAGGGACAGATACGCAGTATTTT; CDR3: CASSQGEVGGVVEGTDTQYF
J: TRBJ2-5; size: NA; length: 15; V: TRBV11-2; D: NA; DNA: TGTGCCAGCAGCATCCTTGGTATAGTCCAAGAGACCCAGTACTTC; CDR3: CASSILGIVQETQYF
J: TRBJ2-5; size: NA; length: 14; V: TRBV10-3; D: TRBD1; DNA: TGTGCCATAAGGGGGACAGGGTGGCAAGAGACCCAGTACTTC; CDR3: CAIRGTGWQETQYF
J: TRBJ1-3; size: NA; length: 15; V: TRBV5-1; D: TRBD1; DNA: TGCGCCAGCAGCCCCGGGACAGTCCCTGGAAACACCATATATTTT; CDR3: CASSPGTVPGNTIYF
J: TRBJ2-3; size: few; length: 16; V: TRBV7-3; D: NA; DNA: TGTGCCAGCAGCTTAACAAGTCAGGGTACCACAGATACGCAGTATTTT; CDR3: CASSLTSQGTTDTQYF
J: TRBJ2-5; size: NA; length: 13; V: TRBV6-1; D: NA; DNA: TGTGCCAGCAGTGAAGCTTATTCGGAGACCCAGTACTTC; CDR3: CASSEAYSETQYF
J: TRBJ1-1; size: few; length: 13; V: TRBV2; D: NA; DNA: TGTGCCAGCAGTGAAGACATCAACACTGAAGCTTTCTTT; CDR3: CASSEDINTEAFF
J: TRBJ2-7; size: NA; length: 15; V: TRBV9; D: TRBD1; DNA: TGTGCCAGCAGCGTAGGACAGGGGGCGCTTTACGAGCAGTACTTC; CDR3: CASSVGQGALYEQYF
J: TRBJ1-1; size: few; length: 14; V: TRBV15; D: NA; DNA: TGTGCCACCAGCAGAGATATGAAGGGGACTGAAGCTTTCTTT; CDR3: CATSRDMKGTEAFF
J: TRBJ2-7; size: NA; length: 15; V: TRBV29-1; D: TRBD2; DNA: TGCAGCGTATTACCCGGGACTAGCGGGACCTACGAGCAGTACTTC; CDR3: CSVLPGTSGTYEQYF
J: TRBJ1-4; size: NA; length: 15; V: TRBV5-1; D: NA; DNA: TGCGCCAGCAGCTTGGTTTCGCCCCAGGGCGAAAAACTGTTTTTT; CDR3: CASSLVSPQGEKLFF
J: TRBJ2-1; size: NA; length: 15; V: TRBV19; D: TRBD2; DNA: TGTGCCAGTAGTGACCTAGCGGGGGAGTACAATGAGCAGTTCTTC; CDR3: CASSDLAGEYNEQFF
J: TRBJ2-7; size: NA; length: 15; V: TRBV6-5; D: NA; DNA: TGTGCCAGCAGTTACCTACGGGGGGCCAACTACGAGCAGTACTTC; CDR3: CASSYLRGANYEQYF
J: TRBJ2-1; size: NA; length: 16; V: TRBV12-5; D: TRBD1; DNA: TGTGCTAGCGGTTCGGGACAGGGGACGAACTACAATGAGCAGTTCTTC; CDR3: CASGSGQGTNYNEQFF
J: TRBJ2-3; size: NA; length: 17; V: TRBV5-4; D: TRBD2; DNA: TGTGCCAGCAGCTTCGGGCCTAGCGGGGGGGCCAAAGATACGCAGTATTTT; CDR3: CASSFGPSGGAKDTQYF
J: TRBJ2-3; size: NA; length: 13; V: TRBV9; D: NA; DNA: TGTGCCAGCAGCGTAGCTGAGGGAGATACGCAGTATTTT; CDR3: CASSVAEGDTQYF
J: TRBJ2-5; size: NA; length: 16; V: TRBV5-4; D: TRBD2; DNA: TGTGCCAGCAGCAAAGGGACTAGCGGTTACCAAGAGACCCAGTACTTC; CDR3: CASSKGTSGYQETQYF
J: TRBJ2-2; size: NA; length: 14; V: TRBV6-1; D: TRBD1; DNA: TGTGCCAGCACCAGAGAGACAGGGGGAGGGGAGCTGTTTTTT; CDR3: CASTRETGGGELFF
J: TRBJ1-2; size: NA; length: 20; V: TRBV18; D: NA; DNA: TGTGCCAGCTCACCACTAAGGTCGACAGGCCCTACGGTGGGAGACTATGGCTACACCTTC; CDR3: CASSPLRSTGPTVGDYGYTF
J: TRBJ1-2; size: NA; length: 14; V: TRBV2; D: TRBD1; DNA: TGTGCCACCATTCAAGGGACAGGGGAGGAAGGCTACACCTTC; CDR3: CATIQGTGEEGYTF
J: TRBJ1-2; size: NA; length: 13; V: TRBV5-1; D: NA; DNA: TGCGCCAGCAGCCGCACGGAGGGCTATGGCTACACCTTC; CDR3: CASSRTEGYGYTF
J: TRBJ1-2; size: NA; length: 14; V: TRBV2; D: TRBD1; DNA: TGTGCCAGCAGCCCTCGGACAGGGAACTATGGCTACACCTTC; CDR3: CASSPRTGNYGYTF
J: TRBJ2-2; size: NA; length: 17; V: TRBV5-1; D: TRBD2; DNA: TGCGCCAGCAGCTTGGCCGCAAGCGGGAGAACCACCGGGGAGCTGTTTTTT; CDR3: CASSLAASGRTTGELFF
J: TRBJ2-7; size: few; length: 12; V: TRBV5-4; D: NA; DNA: TGTGCCAGCAGTAGGTTTGGAGGCGAGCAGTACTTC; CDR3: CASSRFGGEQYF